The entry that follows covers one TCR beta chain sequence. In the original analysis: It was from reference gene primer amplification that nucleated cell counts were estimated. TCRdb's table, derived via immunoSEQ multiplex PCR, lists solely in-frame clones and lacks some. V, J and clone size derive from that table, while D and trimming were established from the DNA sequence. The profile covers 70,000 to 90,000 clones, with approximately 80% appearing a single time and 11% taken by the ten largest. This specimen comes from a study of blood T cell repertoires in COVID-19. Study summary: Samples came from the United States, Italy and Spain, spanning acute and convalescent COVID-19. PBMCs, B-cell-depleted T cells, or T cells provided the cDNA or gDNA that made up the material.

Sequenced material: peripheral blood. The TCR sequence derives from a man aged 70 or older with acute or convalescent COVID-19.

CDR3 nucleotides: TGTGCCAGCAGTGAAGCAGGGGGAGGGCTGACTGAAGCTTTCTTT. Its protein is CASSEAGGGLTEAFF. The V and J genes are TRBV2 and TRBJ1-1; TRBD1 is a possible D gene (6 bases). Trimming stripped 0 bases from V and 5 bases from J, with 13 bases between. Per the germline V gene, CDR1 is SNHLY and CDR2 is FYNNEI. This CDR3 is 15 amino acids long.